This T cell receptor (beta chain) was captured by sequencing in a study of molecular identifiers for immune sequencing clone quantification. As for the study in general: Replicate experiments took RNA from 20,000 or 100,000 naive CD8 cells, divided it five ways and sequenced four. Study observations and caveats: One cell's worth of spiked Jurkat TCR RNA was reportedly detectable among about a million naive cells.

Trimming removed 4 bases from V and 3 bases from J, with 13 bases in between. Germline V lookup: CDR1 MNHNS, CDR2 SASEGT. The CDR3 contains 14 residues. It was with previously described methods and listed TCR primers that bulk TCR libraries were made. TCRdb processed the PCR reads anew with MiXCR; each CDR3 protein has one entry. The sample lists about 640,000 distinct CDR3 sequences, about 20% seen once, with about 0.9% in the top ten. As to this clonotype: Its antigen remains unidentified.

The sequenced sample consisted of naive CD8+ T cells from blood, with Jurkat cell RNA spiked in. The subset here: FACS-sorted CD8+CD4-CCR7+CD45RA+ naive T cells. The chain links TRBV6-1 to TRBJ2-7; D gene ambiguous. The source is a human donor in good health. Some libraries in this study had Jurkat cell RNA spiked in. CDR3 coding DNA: TGTGCCAGCAGTGTCGGCCTCTGGTACTACGAGCAGTACTTC. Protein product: CASSVGLWYYEQYF.